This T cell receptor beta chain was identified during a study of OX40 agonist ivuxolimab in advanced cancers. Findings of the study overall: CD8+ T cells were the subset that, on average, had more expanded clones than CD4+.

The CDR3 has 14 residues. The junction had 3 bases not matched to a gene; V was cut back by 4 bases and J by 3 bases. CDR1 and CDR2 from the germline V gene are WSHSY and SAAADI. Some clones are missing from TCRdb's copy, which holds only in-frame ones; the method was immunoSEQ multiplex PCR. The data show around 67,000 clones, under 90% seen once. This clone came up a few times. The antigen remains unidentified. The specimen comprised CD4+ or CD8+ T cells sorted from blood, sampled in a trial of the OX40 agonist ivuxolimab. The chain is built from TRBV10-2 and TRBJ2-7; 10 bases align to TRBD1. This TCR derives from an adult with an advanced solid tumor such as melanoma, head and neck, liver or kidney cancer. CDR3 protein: CASSVDRGVYEQYF. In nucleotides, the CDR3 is TGCGCCAGCAGTGTGGACAGGGGGGTCTACGAGCAGTACTTC.